One sample yielded the 28 T cell receptor beta chains listed below, sequenced in a study of neurological immune-mediated disorders. TCRdb reprocessed the 5' RACE reads with MiXCR, giving one entry per CDR3 protein. The table includes roughly 52,000 distinct CDR3 sequences, more than 3.5% detected once. Sequences were obtained from PBMCs. These receptors were collected from a man in his fifties or sixties with multiple sclerosis.

This chain uses TRBV2 with TRBJ2-3; perhaps TRBD2 as D (6 bases). The CDR3 has 12 amino acids. Trimming took 5 bases from V and 6 from J, leaving 9 bases between them. Germline-derived CDR1 and CDR2 are SNHLY and FYNNEI. The CDR3 spells CASSNRGDTQYF. CDR3 coding DNA: TGTGCCAGCAGTAATCGGGGGGATACGCAGTATTTT.

The sample holds many counts of this clonotype. V and J are TRBV5-1 and TRBJ2-1; no clear D. CDR1 and CDR2 (germline): SGHRS, YFSETQ. V was trimmed by 0 bases and J by 2 bases, leaving 9 bases between them. The CDR3 length is 15 residues. The CDR3 DNA sequence: TGCGCCAGCAGCTTGGGCCCAGAGCCCTACAATGAGCAGTTCTTC. It is translated as CASSLGPEPYNEQFF.

About this clonotype itself: This may stem from a read error, because a much larger clone lies one nucleotide away. The chain couples TRBV20-1 to TRBJ2-7; maybe TRBD1 (6 bases). V was shortened by 0 bases and J by 2 bases, with 17 bases between the two germline ends. The germline V gene has CDR1 DFQATT and CDR2 SNEGSKA (reference sequence). The CDR3 extends over 16 amino acids. CDR3 sequence reads: CSARDPAQGLPYEQYF. Written as DNA, the CDR3 is TGCAGTGCTAGAGATCCTGCACAGGGATTACCCTACGAGCAGTACTTC.

This clonotype showed up many times. The chain couples TRBV10-3 to TRBJ2-1, with 10 bases matching TRBD1. The ends lost 6 bases at V and 8 bases at J; junction bases unmatched: 10. The CDR3 consists of 15 residues. The germline V gene encodes CDR1 ENHRY and CDR2 SYGVKD. The CDR3 region has the DNA TGTGCCATCAGGGAACCGGGACAGGGGAAGGATGAGCAGTTCTTC. Residues: CAIREPGQGKDEQFF.

This clonotype was observed many times. The chain employs TRBV5-8 and TRBJ1-5; D remains unclear. Per germline, CDR1 SGHTS and CDR2 YDEGEE. V gave up 4 bases and J gave up 1 base, with 18 bases separating them. This CDR3 comprises 17 residues. Here the CDR3 DNA reads TGTGCCAGCAGCCGAGAGAGGGTTAGTCGGAGCAATCAGCCCCAGCATTTT. It yields the protein CASSRERVSRSNQPQHF.

In its sample, this clonotype was seen a few times. The junction differs from germline at one of its ends, possibly a read error. The gene calls are TRBV15 and TRBJ1-6; possibly TRBD1 for D (6 bases). CDR3 length: 16 amino acids. CDR1 LNHNV and CDR2 YYDKDF come from the germline V gene (reference sequence). Here the CDR3 DNA reads TGTGCCACCAGCAGGATCACAGGGTCTATCGGCTCAACCCTCAACTTT. Its protein product is CATSRITGSIGSTLNF.

This clonotype was found many times. This chain joins TRBV5-1 and TRBJ2-5; D call uncertain. Deletions cut 0 bases from V and 5 bases from J, with 11 bases between. From germline, CDR1 is SGHRS and CDR2 YFSETQ. The CDR3 totals 14 residues. In nucleotides, the CDR3 is TGCGCCAGCAGCTTGGTTTCATTGGGGGAGACCCAGTACTTC. This sequence encodes CASSLVSLGETQYF.

This clonotype showed up many times. The gene calls are TRBV7-6 and TRBJ2-7, with D tentatively TRBD2 (5 bases). CDR1 and CDR2 from the germline V gene are SGHVS and FNYEAQ. The CDR3 extends over 16 amino acids. V was clipped by 5 bases and J by 2 bases, with 19 bases between them. The CDR3 protein is CASSPAADASAYEQYF. CDR3 coding DNA: TGTGCCAGCAGCCCAGCGGCGGACGCCAGCGCCTACGAGCAGTACTTC.

This clonotype has ten or more counts. This chain uses TRBV7-2 with TRBJ2-1; TRBD2 agrees at 13 bases. The length of the CDR3 is 16 residues. The V segment lost 5 bases and the J segment 10 bases; nucleotides outside the gene matches: 11. CDR1 is SGHTA, CDR2 FQGNSA, per germline. The CDR3 nucleotides are TGTGCCAGCAGCCGCTCGGGACTAGCGGGATCCAACGAGCAGTTCTTC. Amino acids: CASSRSGLAGSNEQFF. Full variable domain (outside the CDR3, taken from reference TRBV7-2 and TRBJ2-1): GAGVSQSPSNKVTEKGKDVELRCDPISGHTALYWYRQSLGQGLEFLIYFQGNSAPDKSGLPSDRFSAERTGGSVSTLTIQRTQQEDSAVYLCASSRSGLAGSNEQFFGPGTRLTVL.

The rearrangement links TRBV12-3 or TRBV12-4 to TRBJ2-5; D is ambiguous. V was shortened by 6 bases and J by 5 bases, with 13 bases between the two germline ends. This CDR3 comprises 13 residues. The CDR3, as DNA: TGTGCCAGCAGCCTAGACTTGGGGGAGACCCAGTACTTC. It is translated as CASSLDLGETQYF.

This clonotype showed up many times. Sequence at one end of the junction differs from germline and may be a read error. CDR3 residues: CASSQASNNEQFF. The CDR3 DNA reads as TGTGCCAGCAGCCAAGCCTCCAACAATGAGCAGTTCTTC. This sequence joins TRBV3-1 and TRBJ2-1; unclear D gene. The CDR3 has 13 amino acids. Germline V gene data show CDR1 as LGHDT and CDR2 as YNNKEL (reference sequence).

The table lists this clonotype with many counts. V is TRBV20-1 and J is TRBJ2-7; possible D gene TRBD1, 5 bases. CDR1 and CDR2 (germline): DFQATT, SNEGSKA (reference sequence). The CDR3 is made up of 14 amino acids. V was trimmed by 0 bases and J by 7 bases, leaving 16 bases between them. This CDR3 is CSARDVTGPEEQYF. The CDR3 DNA follows: TGCAGTGCTAGAGATGTTACAGGACCGGAGGAGCAGTACTTC.

This clonotype was detected a few times. V is TRBV12-3 or TRBV12-4 and J is TRBJ1-2; D unresolved. The CDR3 loop spans 14 amino acids. V lost 7 bases to trimming and J lost 2 bases, with 14 bases between them. CDR3 nucleotide sequence: TGTGCCAGCACCTCCCGCCAGCGGAACTATGGCTACACCTTC. This translates into CASTSRQRNYGYTF.

This clonotype was seen many times. The gene calls are TRBV24-1 and TRBJ2-1; D remains unclear. CDR3 length equals 14 residues. V gave up 4 bases and J gave up 4 bases, with 10 bases separating them. Germline V lookup: CDR1 KGHDR, CDR2 SFDVKD. This CDR3 is CATSERTSYNEQFF. Written as DNA, the CDR3 is TGTGCCACCAGTGAAAGGACCTCTTACAATGAGCAGTTCTTC.

This chain joins TRBV18 and TRBJ2-7; 13 bases align to TRBD2. Germline V gene sequence: CDR1 KGHSH, CDR2 LQKENI. The CDR3 totals 16 residues. The trim removed 3 bases at V and 2 bases at J, leaving 4 bases unmatched. The CDR3 sequence is CASSPTSGRTTYEQYF. The CDR3 DNA reads as TGTGCCAGCTCACCGACTAGCGGGAGGACAACCTACGAGCAGTACTTC.

The CDR3 DNA sequence: TGTGCCAGCTCATCTGCCAGAACCGGGGAGCTGTTTTTT. Protein product: CASSSARTGELFF. The chain joins TRBV18 to TRBJ2-2; D not certain. CDR1 and CDR2 (germline): KGHSH, LQKENI. V lost 5 bases and J lost 5, with 9 bases in between. This CDR3 comprises 13 residues.

This clonotype was observed at least ten times. A much larger clone sits a single nucleotide away, making a read error possible. This sequence joins TRBV12-3 or TRBV12-4 and TRBJ2-4, with D possibly matching TRBD2 (5 bases). V lost 5 bases to trimming and J lost 10 bases, with 12 bases between them. The CDR3 extends over 12 amino acids. CDR3 nucleotides: TGTGCCAGCAGTCCCCTCGGGGAAATTCAGTACTTC. Its protein is CASSPLGEIQYF.

The chain recombines TRBV20-1 with TRBJ1-2; 8 nucleotides line up with TRBD1. Per the germline V gene, CDR1 is DFQATT and CDR2 is SNEGSKA (reference sequence). This CDR3 contains 12 residues. V lost 6 bases to trimming and J lost 10 bases; unmatched junction nucleotides: 10. The CDR3 DNA reads TGCAGTGCCCCGGGCAGGGGGCCTGACTACACCTTC. This codes for CSAPGRGPDYTF.

This clonotype was seen many times. The chain combines TRBV29-1 with TRBJ1-3, with D unresolved. This CDR3 spans 14 amino acids. The ends were cut back, 5 bases at V and 0 bases at J, with 11 bases in the middle. CDR1 is SQVTM, CDR2 ANQGSEA, per germline. Here the CDR3 reads CSVWTQHSGNTIYF. In nucleotides, the CDR3 is TGCAGCGTTTGGACGCAACACTCTGGAAACACCATATATTTT. The variable domain in full, with the rest retrieved from reference TRBV29-1 and TRBJ1-3, is SAVISQKPSRDICQRGTSLTIQCQVDSQVTMMFWYRQQPGQSLTLIATANQGSEATYESGFVIDKFPISRPNLTFSTLTVSNMSPEDSSIYLCSVWTQHSGNTIYFGEGSWLTVV.

This clonotype was seen ten or more times. This chain connects TRBV7-2 to TRBJ1-1, with 10 bases aligning to TRBD1. This CDR3 spans 16 amino acids. Germline CDR1 is SGHTA and CDR2 is FQGNSA. Trimming cost V 5 bases and J 1 base; bases outside gene matches: 7. CDR3 DNA: TGTGCCAGCAGCCGGGGACAGGGGAAGGGGAACACTGAAGCTTTCTTT. Residues: CASSRGQGKGNTEAFF. Using reference TRBV7-2 and TRBJ1-1 for the parts outside the CDR3, the full variable domain is GAGVSQSPSNKVTEKGKDVELRCDPISGHTALYWYRQSLGQGLEFLIYFQGNSAPDKSGLPSDRFSAERTGGSVSTLTIQRTQQEDSAVYLCASSRGQGKGNTEAFFGQGTRLTVV.

This clonotype was found many times. The rearrangement links TRBV5-6 to TRBJ2-1; D call uncertain. The germline CDR1 and CDR2 sequences are SGHDT and YYEEEE. V gave up 0 bases and J gave up 10 bases, with 14 bases separating them. The CDR3 extends over 14 amino acids. The CDR3 coding sequence is TGTGCCAGCAGCTTGGACATTTGGACCGAAGAGCAGTTCTTC. Its translation: CASSLDIWTEEQFF.

The chain is built from TRBV28 and TRBJ1-1; 7 nucleotides line up with TRBD1. V shed 5 bases, J shed 2 bases, and the junction held 8 bases outside the gene matches. The CDR3 sequence is 15 residues long. Germline-derived CDR1 and CDR2 are MDHEN and SYDVKM. CDR3 sequence reads: CASSPWTGPNTEAFF. CDR3 DNA sequence: TGTGCCAGCAGTCCCTGGACAGGACCTAACACTGAAGCTTTCTTT.

The table lists this clonotype with many counts. J is TRBJ2-1 and V is TRBV7-9, with 7 nucleotides matching TRBD1. CDR1 SEHNR and CDR2 FQNEAQ come from the germline V gene (reference sequence). The junction had 5 bases not matched to a gene; V was cut back by 2 bases and J by 7 bases. The length of the CDR3 is 14 residues. CDR3 nucleotides: TGTGCCAGCAGCTTAACACAGGGGCGGAATGAGCAGTTCTTC. This gives the protein CASSLTQGRNEQFF. The full variable domain, its missing parts supplied by reference TRBV7-9 and TRBJ2-1, is DTGVSQNPRHKITKRGQNVTFRCDPISEHNRLYWYRQTLGQGPEFLTYFQNEAQLEKSRLLSDRFSAERPKGSFSTLEIQRTEQGDSAMYLCASSLTQGRNEQFFGPGTRLTVL.

Concerning this clonotype: This sequence may be a read error, since a much larger clone differs from it by one base. The chain couples TRBV20-1 to TRBJ1-5, with 8 bases lining up with TRBD1. The CDR3 contains 13 residues. CDR1 is DFQATT and CDR2 is SNEGSKA in the germline V gene (reference sequence). The CDR3 loop is CSAVTGVSQPQNF. The CDR3 bases are TGCAGTGCTGTGACAGGGGTGAGTCAGCCCCAGAATTTT.

The chain couples TRBV28 to TRBJ2-2, with 8 bases fitting TRBD1. CDR3 size: 16 residues. In germline, CDR1 is MDHEN, CDR2 SYDVKM. The V segment lost 10 bases and the J segment 2 bases; nucleotides outside the gene matches: 12. CDR3 nucleotide sequence: TGTGCCAACCTGGGAACAGGGGGGATAAACACCGGGGAGCTGTTTTTT. This encodes CANLGTGGINTGELFF.

This clonotype was seen ten or more times. This chain links TRBV5-1 with TRBJ2-3; 7 bases are shared with TRBD1. The CDR3 has 14 residues. In germline, CDR1 is SGHRS, CDR2 YFSETQ. V shed 2 bases and J 3 bases; nucleotides not matched to a gene: 3. CDR3 nucleotides: TGCGCCAGCAGCTTAGGGGGCAGGACAGATACGCAGTATTTT. As protein: CASSLGGRTDTQYF.

This clonotype was counted ten times or more. V gene TRBV6-5 combines with J gene TRBJ1-1; D remains unclear. CDR3 size: 11 residues. Germline V gene lookup returns CDR1 MNHEY and CDR2 SVGAGI. Trimming took off 5 bases at V and 7 bases at J, with 8 bases between the two ends. The DNA for the CDR3 is TGTGCCAGCAGTACGACGGGTGAAGCTTTCTTT. It translates to CASSTTGEAFF.

This clonotype showed up many times. This chain links TRBV20-1 with TRBJ2-3, with TRBD2 matching 9 bases. Losses at the gene ends were 3 bases for V and 0 bases for J; bases not matched to a gene: 7. CDR1 DFQATT and CDR2 SNEGSKA come from the germline V gene (reference sequence). CDR3 length: 16 residues. The CDR3 loop is CSASPVAGVSTDTQYF. The CDR3 DNA sequence: TGCAGTGCTAGTCCGGTAGCGGGGGTTAGCACAGATACGCAGTATTTT.